These 24 T cell receptor beta chains share one sample of origin, sequenced in a study of monozygotic twins with inflammatory bowel disease (dated by TCRdb to about 2019). Library preparation employed 5' RACE. The listed sequencing device is Illumina HiSeq 2500. After TCRdb reprocessed the reads, each CDR3 protein sequence was kept as one row, without DNA. In this sample's table one finds some 99,000 distinct CDR3 sequences. Clones ranked in the top ten supply 9.5% to 15% of the sample. The sample consisted of blood. These receptors were taken from a human donor with ulcerative colitis or Crohn's disease, or a healthy co-twin of an affected twin (not recorded which).

V and J are TRBV12-3 or TRBV12-4 and TRBJ2-3; absent DNA, TCRdb's TRBD2 call cannot be checked. The CDR3 loop spans 15 amino acids. CDR3 in amino acids: CASSLGSPGSDTQYF.

The chain joins TRBV7-7 to TRBJ2-7; absent DNA, TCRdb's TRBD2 call cannot be checked. CDR1 and CDR2 from the germline V gene are SSHAT and FNYEAQ (reference sequence). The CDR3 is 13 amino acids. The CDR3 region is CASSREGWREQYF. The full variable domain, completed using reference TRBV7-7 and TRBJ2-7, is GAGVSQSPRYKVTKRGQDVTLRCDPISSHATLYWYQQALGQGPEFLTYFNYEAQPDKSGLPSDRFSAERPEGSISTLTIQRTEQRDSAMYRCASSREGWREQYFGPGTRLTVT.

This chain joins TRBV28 and TRBJ2-7; absent DNA, TCRdb's TRBD1 call cannot be checked. The CDR3 runs to 14 residues. The V gene's germline CDR1 is MDHEN and CDR2 SYDVKM. CDR3 in amino acids: CASSLTGDIHEQYF.

J is TRBJ2-7 and V is TRBV24-1; TCRdb calls TRBD1, which cannot be checked without DNA. Germline values: CDR1 KGHDR, CDR2 SFDVKD. CDR3 length: 14 residues. The CDR3 region is CATRAGQVIYEQYF.

The rearrangement joins TRBV7-8 to TRBJ2-2; TCRdb's D call, TRBD2, is unchecked because there is no DNA. Germline V gene sequence: CDR1 SGHVS, CDR2 FQNEAQ. This CDR3 region has 15 residues. CDR3 amino acids: CASSFRTRDTGELFF.

The gene calls are TRBV4-2 and TRBJ2-1; TCRdb returns TRBD2, unconfirmable since there is no DNA. The CDR3 has 16 residues. Germline values: CDR1 LGHNA, CDR2 YNFKEQ. This CDR3 reads CASSQVTSTNYNEQFF.

The rearrangement links TRBV28 to TRBJ1-1. This CDR3 has 14 amino acids. CDR1 is MDHEN, CDR2 SYDVKM, per germline. The CDR3 sequence: CASSQWVMNTEAFF.

The chain carries TRBV6-6 and TRBJ1-5. Germline assignment: CDR1 MNHNY and CDR2 SVGAGI (reference sequence). The CDR3 is 14 amino acids. The chain's CDR3 is CASSSQPANQPQHF.

The rearrangement uses TRBV5-5 and TRBJ2-3; the D gene TCRdb calls, TRBD2, cannot be checked with no DNA. CDR3 size: 17 residues. The germline V gene encodes CDR1 SGHKS and CDR2 YYEKEE (reference sequence). The CDR3 loop is CASSGPTSGKPTDTQYF.

The chain links TRBV9 to TRBJ2-5; the TRBD2 assignment by TCRdb is unverifiable without DNA. The V gene's germline CDR1 is SGDLS and CDR2 YYNGEE. The CDR3 sequence is 14 residues long. The CDR3 is CASSVGLAQETQYF.

The chain combines TRBV6-1 with TRBJ1-3; as DNA is missing, the TRBD1 call by TCRdb cannot be tested. From germline, CDR1 is MNHNS and CDR2 SASEGT. This CDR3 is 14 amino acids long. The CDR3 sequence is CASSEARGGNTIYF.

This sequence joins TRBV4-1 and TRBJ2-1; the D call from TCRdb, TRBD2, cannot be confirmed without DNA. The CDR3 has 16 residues. Per germline, CDR1 MGHRA and CDR2 YSYEKL. CDR3 protein: CASSQGGLAGFDEQFF.

The V and J genes are TRBV24-1 and TRBJ2-1; TCRdb names TRBD2, which stays unverified in the absence of DNA. The CDR3 sequence is 19 residues long. Germline V gene sequence: CDR1 KGHDR, CDR2 SFDVKD. CDR3 residues: CATSDSGILAGSSYNEQFF.

The chain employs TRBV20-1 and TRBJ2-3; TCRdb names TRBD1, which stays unverified in the absence of DNA. The CDR3 sequence is 13 residues long. Germline CDR1 reads DFQATT; CDR2 reads SNEGSKA (reference sequence). CDR3 sequence: CSATGTSVDTQYF.

The V and J genes are TRBV12-3 or TRBV12-4 and TRBJ2-3; TCRdb's assignment of TRBD1 cannot be checked, as there is no DNA. This CDR3 has 15 residues. CDR3 region: CASSGGWAEGDTQYF.

This chain connects TRBV19 to TRBJ2-2; TCRdb's D call, TRBD1, is unchecked because there is no DNA. The CDR3 runs to 15 residues. The germline V gene encodes CDR1 LNHDA and CDR2 SQIVND (reference sequence). The CDR3 region is CASTPLQGPAGELFF.

V and J are TRBV13 and TRBJ2-2; the D gene TCRdb calls, TRBD1, cannot be checked with no DNA. The germline CDR1 and CDR2 sequences are PRHDT and FYEKMQ (reference sequence). This CDR3 contains 15 residues. This chain's CDR3 is CASSLVQGGPGELFF.

The rearrangement links TRBV4-2 to TRBJ1-5; TCRdb selects TRBD1, and the lack of DNA leaves this call unchecked. The CDR3 covers 15 residues. The V gene's germline CDR1 is LGHNA and CDR2 YNFKEQ. The chain's CDR3 is CASSYGTASNQPQHF.

The chain employs TRBV6-5 and TRBJ1-1. This CDR3 has 15 amino acids. The germline V gene has CDR1 MNHEY and CDR2 SVGAGI. The CDR3: CASSHEATSSTEAFF.

This chain joins TRBV29-1 and TRBJ1-1; TCRdb lists TRBD1, though no DNA is available to test this call. The CDR3 is 12 residues long. The germline V gene encodes CDR1 SQVTM and CDR2 ANQGSEA. The CDR3 sequence: CSVNPLDSEAFF.

V usage is TRBV12-3 or TRBV12-4 and J usage is TRBJ1-4. The CDR3 covers 14 residues. The CDR3 protein is CASSLSATNEKLFF.

V is TRBV6-2 or TRBV6-3 and J is TRBJ2-7. The CDR3 is 14 residues long. From germline, CDR1 is MNHEY and CDR2 SVGEGT. The CDR3: CASSYSSSSYEQYF.

J is TRBJ2-5 and V is TRBV29-1; TCRdb outputs TRBD1, but without DNA this stays unchecked. CDR1 and CDR2 from the germline V gene are SQVTM and ANQGSEA. CDR3 length: 12 residues. The CDR3 here is CSVGGAEETQYF. Supplemented by reference TRBV29-1 and TRBJ2-5, the full variable domain reads SAVISQKPSRDICQRGTSLTIQCQVDSQVTMMFWYRQQPGQSLTLIATANQGSEATYESGFVIDKFPISRPNLTFSTLTVSNMSPEDSSIYLCSVGGAEETQYFGPGTRLLVL.

This sequence joins TRBV15 and TRBJ2-3; TCRdb's D call, TRBD1, is unchecked because there is no DNA. Germline V gene lookup returns CDR1 LNHNV and CDR2 YYDKDF (reference sequence). This CDR3 region has 13 residues. The CDR3 region is CATSRAREDTQYF.